This T cell receptor (beta chain) derives from a study of blood T cell repertoires in COVID-19. As for the study in general: Sites in the United States, Italy and Spain provided acute and convalescent COVID-19 samples. T cells, B-cell-depleted T cells, or PBMCs provided the cDNA or gDNA that served as material.

In the authors' methods: Amplification from reference gene primers served as the basis for estimated nucleated cell counts. Here immunoSEQ multiplex PCR was the method, and the copy in TCRdb shows in-frame clones only, minus some. Clone size and the V and J calls come from that table; the DNA yielded D and trimming. The sample records roughly 330,000 clones, 80% to 90% being singletons. V shed 3 bases and J shed 5 bases, with 8 bases lying between them. Germline assignment: CDR1 LGHNT and CDR2 FRNRAP. The CDR3 length is 12 residues. The V gene is TRBV12-5, the J gene TRBJ2-7; D gene unclear. Sequencing input: peripheral blood. This TCR was sampled from a man aged 18 to 29 who had recovered from COVID-19. CDR3 sequence (DNA): TGTGCTAGTGGTTTCTTGTTTAACGAGCAGTACTTC. It translates to CASGFLFNEQYF.